A single sample gave rise to the 14 T cell receptor beta chains below, sequenced in a study of blood T cell repertoires in COVID-19 (dated by TCRdb to the early 2020s). The library was generated by the immunoSEQ multiplex PCR assay. In its TCRdb copy, this immuneACCESS table keeps in-frame sequences only and misses some clones. Where compared with another copy, unresolved V genes explain less than half of these, and the others have no known cause. The sample profile shows about 77,000 clones; about 80% of them were found once. Under 5% of the sample goes to the ten largest clones. The sample was peripheral blood. These receptors came from a woman in her 70s with acute or convalescent COVID-19.

CDR3 nucleotides: TGTGCCAGCAGCCAAGTAGGGGGCGGGTCGAGTGGCTACACCTTC. It translates to CASSQVGGGSSGYTF. The gene calls are TRBV3-1 (or the pseudogene TRBV3-2) and TRBJ1-2, with TRBD1 matching 7 bases. The CDR3 totals 15 residues. Losses at the gene ends were 1 base for V and 7 bases for J; bases not matched to a gene: 9. Germline V lookup: CDR1 LGHDT, CDR2 YNNKEL (reference sequence).

The chain combines TRBV2 with TRBJ1-6; 7 nucleotides line up with TRBD1. V lost 7 bases, J lost 0 bases, and 0 bases stayed unmatched. The germline CDR1 and CDR2 sequences are SNHLY and FYNNEI. The CDR3 is 14 amino acids. The CDR3: CASKGASYNSPLHF. As DNA, the CDR3 is TGTGCCAGCAAGGGGGCCTCCTATAATTCACCCCTCCACTTT.

Only one count was recorded for this clone. The chain carries TRBV7-6 and TRBJ1-3; possible D gene TRBD1, 6 bases. Trimming shortened V by 1 base and J by 0 bases, and 10 bases separated the two germline ends. The germline CDR1 and CDR2 sequences are SGHVS and FNYEAQ. CDR3 length equals 16 residues. The CDR3 coding sequence is TGTGCCAGCAGCTTAGGGACAGCGGCCTCTGGAAACACCATATATTTT. Its protein product is CASSLGTAASGNTIYF.

The sample holds a few counts of this clone. The rearrangement uses TRBV12-3 or TRBV12-4 and TRBJ1-3; D is uncertain. There are 13 residues in the CDR3. For the CDR3, the DNA is TGTGCAGACCAAGGGAGCTCTGGAAACACCATATATTTT. Amino acid sequence: CADQGSSGNTIYF.

The CDR3 bases are TGTGCCAGTACCATGACAGGGATGGTCACTGAAGCTTTCTTT. Translation gives CASTMTGMVTEAFF. This chain joins TRBV19 and TRBJ1-1; TRBD1 agrees at 7 bases. The CDR3 extends over 14 amino acids. The germline V gene has CDR1 LNHDA and CDR2 SQIVND (reference sequence). V lost 7 bases to trimming and J lost 4 bases; unmatched junction nucleotides: 9.

CDR3 in amino acids: CASSLDRPPYGYTF. CDR3 nucleotides: TGTGCCAGCAGCTTGGACAGGCCCCCCTATGGCTACACCTTC. The rearrangement joins TRBV5-4 to TRBJ1-2; TRBD1 is a possible D gene (5 bases). The length of the CDR3 is 14 residues. The germline V and J ends were trimmed by 0 bases and 4 bases, with 10 bases remaining between them. Looked up from germline, CDR1 is SGHNT and CDR2 is YYREEE (reference sequence). Based on the CDR3 plus reference TRBV5-4 and TRBJ1-2, the full variable domain is ETGVTQSPTHLIKTRGQQVTLRCSSQSGHNTVSWYQQALGQGPQFIFQYYREEENGRGNFPPRFSGLQFPNYSSELNVNALELDDSALYLCASSLDRPPYGYTFGSGTRLTVV.

Concerning this clone: Other nucleotide sequences from this sample produce the same CDR3. This chain uses TRBV3-1 (or the pseudogene TRBV3-2) with TRBJ1-5; D ambiguous. V shed 0 bases and J shed 7 bases, with 7 bases lying between them. The germline V gene encodes CDR1 LGHDT and CDR2 YNNKEL (reference sequence). CDR3 size: 13 residues. The CDR3 here is CASSQDLGQPQHF. CDR3 DNA: TGTGCCAGCAGCCAAGATCTGGGCCAGCCCCAGCATTTT.

The rearrangement uses TRBV6-5 and TRBJ1-5; D is undetermined. The V and J ends lost 6 bases and 2 bases respectively, with 14 bases between them. This CDR3 is built from 15 residues. Germline V gene data show CDR1 as MNHEY and CDR2 as SVGAGI. CDR3 residues: CASRSNSLGNQPQHF. The DNA of the CDR3 is TGTGCCAGCAGATCGAACTCATTGGGCAATCAGCCCCAGCATTTT.

The V gene is TRBV5-1, the J gene TRBJ2-1; 8 bases match TRBD2. The CDR3 loop spans 18 amino acids. V shed 2 bases, J shed 0 bases, and the junction held 10 bases outside the gene matches. The germline CDR1 and CDR2 sequences are SGHRS and YFSETQ. The CDR3 DNA reads TGCGCCAGCAGCTTTACTAGTAGCGGGGCTAGCTCCTACAATGAGCAGTTCTTC. Its translation: CASSFTSSGASSYNEQFF.

The chain employs TRBV10-1 and TRBJ1-1, with 7 nucleotides matching TRBD1. With V trimmed by 2 bases and J by 7 bases, 1 base remained unmatched. The CDR3 contains 12 residues. Germline CDR1 WNHNN, CDR2 SYGVQD (reference sequence). CDR3 region: CASSEGDSEAFF. DNA for the CDR3: TGCGCCAGCAGTGAGGGGGACAGTGAAGCTTTCTTT.

This rearrangement joins TRBV5-1 to TRBJ2-7; TRBD1 matches at 9 bases. The ends lost 4 bases at V and 5 bases at J; junction bases unmatched: 7. CDR3 length equals 14 residues. Germline V CDR1 and CDR2: SGHRS, YFSETQ. CDR3 DNA sequence: TGCGCCAGCAGCCCGTACGGGACAGGGCACGAGCAGTACTTC. It yields the protein CASSPYGTGHEQYF.

The rearrangement links TRBV4-2 to TRBJ2-1; D is ambiguous. The germline gives CDR1 LGHNA, CDR2 YNFKEQ. The CDR3 spans 15 residues. V was pared by 1 base and J by 5 bases, with 12 bases between. CDR3 protein: CASSQVVAPDNEQFF. CDR3 nucleotide sequence: TGTGCCAGCAGCCAAGTTGTAGCCCCAGACAATGAGCAGTTCTTC.

The chain has TRBV7-3 and TRBJ2-1; 8 positions match TRBD2. The length of the CDR3 is 15 residues. The V gene's germline CDR1 is SGHTA and CDR2 FQGTGA. V shed 2 bases and J 2 bases; nucleotides not matched to a gene: 2. The CDR3 sequence: CASSLYGGAYNEQFF. The CDR3 DNA sequence: TGTGCCAGCAGCTTATACGGGGGGGCCTACAATGAGCAGTTCTTC.

The V gene is TRBV7-3, the J gene TRBJ2-3, with D possibly being TRBD1 (6 bases). The germline V gene has CDR1 SGHTA and CDR2 FQGTGA. Trimming took 5 bases from V and 4 from J, leaving 7 bases between them. The CDR3 is 12 residues long. DNA for the CDR3: TGTGCCAGCAGCCAGGGGTCAGATACGCAGTATTTT. This encodes CASSQGSDTQYF.